This T cell receptor (beta chain) was captured by sequencing in a study of regulatory T cells in long-lasting Graves disease. Background on the study: Antithyroid drug use was under 3 months in newly diagnosed Graves' patients.

In this sample, this clonotype turned up a few times. Specified time point: newly diagnosed GD, antithyroid drugs for less than 3 months. The authors made the TCR library using RNA they extracted from PBMCs. Sequencing libraries for TCR beta were prepared with iRepertoire HTBI primers and Arm-PCR of CDR3 regions. TCRdb reprocessed the multiplex PCR reads via MiXCR and lists one record per CDR3 protein. Altogether hundreds of thousands of distinct CDR3 sequences are present, roughly 14% being singletons, with the ten largest covering 10%. In addition, the sample was reused for a study of T cells in Graves' hyperthyroidism and ophthalmopathy.

Sequences were derived from peripheral blood mononuclear cells (PBMCs), sampled at new diagnosis, from a patient treated with antithyroid drugs. The receptor was isolated from a young man with Graves disease.

This CDR3 reads CSARDPAGPNTGELFF. In nucleotides, the CDR3 is TGCAGTGCTAGAGACCCAGCGGGACCGAACACCGGGGAGCTGTTTTTT. The chain recombines TRBV20-1 with TRBJ2-2; 7 nucleotides match TRBD2. Trimming cost V 0 bases and J 0 bases; bases outside gene matches: 4. Germline V gene data show CDR1 as DFQATT and CDR2 as SNEGSKA (reference sequence). The CDR3 is 16 residues long.